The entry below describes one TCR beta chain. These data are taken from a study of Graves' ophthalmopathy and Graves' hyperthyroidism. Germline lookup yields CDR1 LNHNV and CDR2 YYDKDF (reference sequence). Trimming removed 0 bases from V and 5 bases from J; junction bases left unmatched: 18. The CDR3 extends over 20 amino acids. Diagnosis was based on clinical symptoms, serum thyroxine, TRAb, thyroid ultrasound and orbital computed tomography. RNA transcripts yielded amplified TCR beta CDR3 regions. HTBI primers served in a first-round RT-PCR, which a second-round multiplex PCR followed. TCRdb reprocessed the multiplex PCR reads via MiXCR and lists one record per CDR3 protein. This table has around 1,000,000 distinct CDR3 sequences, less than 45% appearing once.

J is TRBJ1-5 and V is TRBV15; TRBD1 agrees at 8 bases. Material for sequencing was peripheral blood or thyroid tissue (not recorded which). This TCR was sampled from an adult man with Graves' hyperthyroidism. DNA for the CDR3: TGTGCCACCAGCAGAGAGGGACCTCGCAGTCTCGGACAGGGCGATCAGCCCCAGCATTTT. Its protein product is CATSREGPRSLGQGDQPQHF.